Here is one T cell receptor beta chain with its context. Its antigen is unknown. From the 5' RACE reads, TCRdb called clonotypes with MiXCR, one entry per CDR3 protein. The table has around 540,000 distinct CDR3 sequences, approximately 12% seen once. This sample was included in a study of CD8 T cells in ankylosing spondylitis. Points from the study as a whole: Blood from ankylosing spondylitis patients appeared to carry a characteristic roughly eight-variant TCR beta motif.

Germline V lookup: CDR1 MGHRA, CDR2 YSYEKL. V shed 5 bases and J shed 4 bases, with 8 bases lying between them. This CDR3 comprises 13 residues. This clonotype was obtained from a male donor with ankylosing spondylitis. The sequenced sample consisted of blood, either unsorted or a sorted T cell fraction (not recorded which). The V gene is TRBV4-1, the J gene TRBJ2-2; D ambiguous. The CDR3, as DNA: TGCGCCAGCAGCTTAATAATCACCGGGGAGCTGTTTTTT. Protein product: CASSLIITGELFF.